This TCR beta chain appears in the sequencing data of a study of blood T cell repertoires in COVID-19. Study at large: COVID-19 samples collected from the United States, Italy and Spain covered acute and convalescent phases. The cDNA or gDNA used as material had been derived from T cells, B-cell-depleted T cells, or PBMCs.

The CDR3 is 12 amino acids. Deletions cut 5 bases from V and 8 bases from J, with 9 bases between. How the authors handled the data: The authors estimated nucleated cell counts from reference gene primer amplification. The protocol was immunoSEQ multiplex PCR, while the TCRdb copy is restricted to in-frame clones and leaves out a portion. V, J and clone size are taken as reported in that table, and D and trimming were inferred from the DNA itself. The sample has about 77,000 clones, 75% to 85% seen once. The source of this sequence is a woman in her 70s with acute or convalescent COVID-19. Sequencing input: peripheral blood. The chain recombines TRBV12-3 or TRBV12-4 with TRBJ1-4; maybe TRBD1 (6 bases). The CDR3 DNA sequence: TGTGCCAGCAGTCAGGGGAGAGAAAAACTGTTTTTT. Amino acid sequence: CASSQGREKLFF.